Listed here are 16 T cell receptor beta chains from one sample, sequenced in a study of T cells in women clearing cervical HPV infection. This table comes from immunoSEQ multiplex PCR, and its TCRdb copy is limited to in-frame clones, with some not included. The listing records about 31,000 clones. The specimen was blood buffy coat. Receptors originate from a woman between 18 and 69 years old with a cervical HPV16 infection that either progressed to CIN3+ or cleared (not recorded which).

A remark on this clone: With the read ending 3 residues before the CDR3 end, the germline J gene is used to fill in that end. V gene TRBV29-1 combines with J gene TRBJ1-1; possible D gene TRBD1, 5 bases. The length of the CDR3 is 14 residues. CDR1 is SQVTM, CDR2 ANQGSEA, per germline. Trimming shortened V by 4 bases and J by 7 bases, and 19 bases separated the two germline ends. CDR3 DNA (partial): TGCAGCGTTGTTGGGCAGTGGGGGGTGAGTGAA. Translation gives CSVVGQWGVSE. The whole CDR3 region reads CSVVGQWGVSEAFF.

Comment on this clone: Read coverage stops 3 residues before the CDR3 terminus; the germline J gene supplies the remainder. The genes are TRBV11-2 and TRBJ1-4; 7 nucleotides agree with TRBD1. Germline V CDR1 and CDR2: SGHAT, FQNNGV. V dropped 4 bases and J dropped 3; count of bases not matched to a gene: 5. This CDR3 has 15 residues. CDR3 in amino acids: CASSSGGQPNEKLFF. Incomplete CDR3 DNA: TGTGCCAGCAGCTCCGGGGGACAGCCTAATGAAAAA.

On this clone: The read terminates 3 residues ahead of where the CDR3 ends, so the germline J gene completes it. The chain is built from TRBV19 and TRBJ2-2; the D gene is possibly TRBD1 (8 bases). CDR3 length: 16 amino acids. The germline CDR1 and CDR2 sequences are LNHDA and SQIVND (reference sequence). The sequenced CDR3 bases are TGTGCCAGTAGTCCGACAGGGGAGGGCTTTAATGAAAAG. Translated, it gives CASSPTGEGFNEK. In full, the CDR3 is CASSPTGEGFNEKLFF.

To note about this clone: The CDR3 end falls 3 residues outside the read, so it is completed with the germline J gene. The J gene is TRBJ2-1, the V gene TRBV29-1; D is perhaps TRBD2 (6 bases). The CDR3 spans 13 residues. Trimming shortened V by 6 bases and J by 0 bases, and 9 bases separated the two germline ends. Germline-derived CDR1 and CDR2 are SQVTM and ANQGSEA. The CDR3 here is CSVDYNSYNEQFF. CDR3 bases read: TGCAGCGTGGACTATAACTCCTACAATGAG.

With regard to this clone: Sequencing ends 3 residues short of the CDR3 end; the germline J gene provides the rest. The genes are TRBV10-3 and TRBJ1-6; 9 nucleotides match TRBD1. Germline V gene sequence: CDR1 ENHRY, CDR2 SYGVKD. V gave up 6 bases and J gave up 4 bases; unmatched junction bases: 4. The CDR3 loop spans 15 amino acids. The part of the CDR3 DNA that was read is TGTGCCATCAGGAGACAGGGGGAGTATAATTCACCC. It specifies CAIRRQGEYNSP. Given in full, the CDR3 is CAIRRQGEYNSPLHF.

CDR3 DNA, as far as it was read: TGTGCCAGCTCACCATCCGGGAAGGACTCTGGC. It translates to CASSPSGKDSG. The entire CDR3 protein reads CASSPSGKDSGYTF. The rearrangement joins TRBV18 to TRBJ1-2; D uncertain. The CDR3 extends 3 residues past the end of the read, so its final part is completed from the germline J gene. The CDR3 extends over 14 amino acids. CDR1 KGHSH and CDR2 LQKENI come from the germline V gene. V was cut by 2 bases and J by 7 bases, with 14 bases left in between.

Partial CDR3 DNA: TGTGCCAGCAACCAGGACAGGGAAACTGAA. Its translation is CASNQDRETE. The whole CDR3 is CASNQDRETEAFF. The chain uses TRBV2 and TRBJ1-1; 8 bases align to TRBD1. The read comes to an end 3 residues before the CDR3 does, leaving the germline J gene to fill in the end. This CDR3 is 13 amino acids long. Germline CDR1 SNHLY, CDR2 FYNNEI. The junction had 6 bases not matched to a gene; V was cut back by 7 bases and J by 5 bases.

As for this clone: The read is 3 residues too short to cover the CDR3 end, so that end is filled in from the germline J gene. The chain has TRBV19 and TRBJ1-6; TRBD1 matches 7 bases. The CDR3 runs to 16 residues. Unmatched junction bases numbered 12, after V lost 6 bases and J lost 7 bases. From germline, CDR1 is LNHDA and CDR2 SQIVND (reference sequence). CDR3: CASRQSGQDTNSPLHF. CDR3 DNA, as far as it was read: TGTGCCAGTAGACAGTCCGGACAGGACACGAATTCACCC.

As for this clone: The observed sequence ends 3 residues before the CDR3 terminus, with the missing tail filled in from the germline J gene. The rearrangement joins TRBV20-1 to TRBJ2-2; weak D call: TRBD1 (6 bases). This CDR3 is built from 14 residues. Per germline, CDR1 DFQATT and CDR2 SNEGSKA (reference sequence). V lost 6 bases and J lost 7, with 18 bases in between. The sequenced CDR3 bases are TGCAGTGCCCACCCCATGGGGGCCGGCGGGGAG. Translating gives CSAHPMGAGGE. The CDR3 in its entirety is CSAHPMGAGGELFF.

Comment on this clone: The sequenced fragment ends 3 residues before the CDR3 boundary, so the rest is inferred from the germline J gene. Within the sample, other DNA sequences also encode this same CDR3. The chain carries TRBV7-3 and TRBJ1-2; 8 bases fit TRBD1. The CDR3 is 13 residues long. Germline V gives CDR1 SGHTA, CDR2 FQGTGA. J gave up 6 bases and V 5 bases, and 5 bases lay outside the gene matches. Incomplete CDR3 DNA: TGTGCCAGCAGCAAAGGACAGGGTGATGGC. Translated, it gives CASSKGQGDG. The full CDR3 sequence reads CASSKGQGDGYTF.

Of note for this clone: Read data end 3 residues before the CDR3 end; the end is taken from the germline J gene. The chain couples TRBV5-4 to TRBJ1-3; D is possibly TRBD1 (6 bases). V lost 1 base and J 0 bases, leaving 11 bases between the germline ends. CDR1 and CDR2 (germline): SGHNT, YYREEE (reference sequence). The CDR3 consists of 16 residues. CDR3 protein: CASSLPSTGSGNTIYF. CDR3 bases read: TGTGCCAGCAGCTTGCCCTCGACAGGCTCTGGAAACACC.

CDR3 DNA (partial): TGTGCCAGCAGCCGCGACGGGAATCAGCCC. Encoded protein: CASSRDGNQP. The full-length CDR3 reads as CASSRDGNQPQHF. This chain links TRBV7-6 with TRBJ1-5; D gene unclear. The read terminates 3 residues ahead of where the CDR3 ends, so the germline J gene completes it. Germline V CDR1 and CDR2: SGHVS, FNYEAQ. This CDR3 contains 13 residues. V lost 5 bases to trimming and J lost 4 bases, with 9 bases between them. The full variable domain, completed using reference TRBV7-6 and TRBJ1-5, is GAGVSQSPRYKVTKRGQDVALRCDPISGHVSLYWYRQALGQGPEFLTYFNYEAQQDKSGLPNDRFSAERPEGSISTLTIQRTEQRDSAMYRCASSRDGNQPQHFGDGTRLSIL.

The CDR3 loop is CSASLSVSTDTQYF. CDR3 bases read: TGCAGTGCTAGCCTTAGCGTTAGCACAGATACG. V usage is TRBV20-1 and J usage is TRBJ2-3, with D tentatively TRBD2 (5 bases). Read sequence stops 3 residues before the CDR3 end, and the germline J gene provides the missing end. Looked up from germline, CDR1 is DFQATT and CDR2 is SNEGSKA (reference sequence). With 3 bases removed from V and 0 bases from J, the gap between germline ends came to 10 bases. CDR3 size: 14 residues.

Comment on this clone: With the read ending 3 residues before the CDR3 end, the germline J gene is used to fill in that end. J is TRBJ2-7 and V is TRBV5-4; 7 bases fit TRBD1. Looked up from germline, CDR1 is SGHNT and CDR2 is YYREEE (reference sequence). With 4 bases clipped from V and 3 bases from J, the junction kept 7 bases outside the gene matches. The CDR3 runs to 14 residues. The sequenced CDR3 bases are TGTGCCAGCAGCCCACAAGACAGGGTCTACGAG. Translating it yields CASSPQDRVYE. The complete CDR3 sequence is CASSPQDRVYEQYF. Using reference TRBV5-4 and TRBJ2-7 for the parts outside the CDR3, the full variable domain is ETGVTQSPTHLIKTRGQQVTLRCSSQSGHNTVSWYQQALGQGPQFIFQYYREEENGRGNFPPRFSGLQFPNYSSELNVNALELDDSALYLCASSPQDRVYEQYFGPGTRLTVT.

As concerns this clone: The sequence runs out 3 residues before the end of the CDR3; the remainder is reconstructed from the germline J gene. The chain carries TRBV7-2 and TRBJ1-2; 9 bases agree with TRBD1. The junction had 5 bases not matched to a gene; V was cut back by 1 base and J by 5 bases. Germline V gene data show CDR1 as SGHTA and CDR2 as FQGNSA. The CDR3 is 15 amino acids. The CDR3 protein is CASSLVRQGGYGYTF. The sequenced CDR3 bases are TGTGCCAGCAGCTTAGTCCGACAGGGGGGTTATGGC.

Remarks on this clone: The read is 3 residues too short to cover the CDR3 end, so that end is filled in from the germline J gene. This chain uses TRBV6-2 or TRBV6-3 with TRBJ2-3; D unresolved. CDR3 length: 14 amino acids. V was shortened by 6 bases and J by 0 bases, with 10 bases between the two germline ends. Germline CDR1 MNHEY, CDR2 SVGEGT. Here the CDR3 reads CASSATVSTDTQYF. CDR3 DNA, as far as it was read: TGTGCCAGCAGCGCAACAGTTAGCACAGATACG.